This T cell receptor beta chain was identified in a study of CD8+ T cells in alopecia areata. Whole-study results and caveats: Patients showed less clear TCR sequence sharing than mice, possibly partly because of HLA diversity. Researchers report lesional scalp, most notably alopecia totalis/universalis, outstripped normal scalp in clonality. Normal-skin resident alphabeta T cells also appear among scalp sample sequences.

Sorted out of PBMCs were CD4+ T cells and CD8+ T cells. It was cDNA, reverse transcribed from extracted RNA, that served as the sequencing template. Method: immunoSEQ multiplex PCR; TCRdb's copy keeps in-frame clones and lacks some. There are 90,000 to 150,000 clones in the sample; over 60% occur only once, and 2.5% to 3% lies in the top ten. Germline V gene data show CDR1 as MNHEY and CDR2 as SMNVEV (reference sequence). The CDR3 length is 16 residues. Unmatched junction bases numbered 12, after V lost 7 bases and J lost 5 bases. Details on this clone: No antigen is known for it.

The sequenced sample consisted of CD4+ T cells sorted from blood. This clonotype was sampled from a human donor in good health. The gene calls are TRBV27 and TRBJ2-2, with 8 bases fitting TRBD1. CDR3 protein: CASKGQGGIGTGELFF. The CDR3 DNA sequence: TGTGCCAGCAAAGGACAGGGAGGAATTGGAACCGGGGAGCTGTTTTTT.